This T cell receptor (beta chain) emerged from a study of shared clonotypes between healthy human individuals. As for the study in general: Sampling drew on donors who were a couple of women and three men aged 18 to 49. Regarding the study as a whole: Non-shared clonotypes had lower generation probabilities than those shared by all four donors.

The germline V gene encodes CDR1 SGHVS and CDR2 FQNEAQ. Trimming removed 0 bases at V and 2 bases at J, with 11 bases between. This CDR3 has 15 amino acids. Sequencing used immunoSEQ multiplex PCR; TCRdb keeps in-frame clones, though not all of them. This sample has roughly 380,000 clones, with about 96% found just once. Combining CD45RO+ cells with CCR7-negative CD45RA+ TemRA cells gave CD8 memory. Regarding this clone: Its antigen is not known.

This TCR derives from a man aged 25 to 40 in good health. The J gene is TRBJ2-7, the V gene TRBV7-8; D is undetermined. Input material: memory CD8+ T cells sorted from blood. Noted subset: CD45RO+ cells pooled with CCR7-negative TemRA cells. The CDR3: CASSLAPSSAYEQYF. The DNA for the CDR3 is TGTGCCAGCAGCTTAGCGCCGTCCAGCGCCTACGAGCAGTACTTC.